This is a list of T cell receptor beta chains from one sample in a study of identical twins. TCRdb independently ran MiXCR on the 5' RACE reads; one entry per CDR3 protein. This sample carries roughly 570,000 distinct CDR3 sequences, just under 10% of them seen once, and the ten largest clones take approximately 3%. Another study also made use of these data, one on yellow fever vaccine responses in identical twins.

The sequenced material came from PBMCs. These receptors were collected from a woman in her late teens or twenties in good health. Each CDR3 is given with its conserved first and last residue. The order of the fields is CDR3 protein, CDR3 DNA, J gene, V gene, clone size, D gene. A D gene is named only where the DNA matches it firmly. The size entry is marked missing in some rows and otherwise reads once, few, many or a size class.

CDR3 protein: CASSLYVAGGRRNEQFF; CDR3 DNA: TGTGCCAGCAGCTTATACGTGGCGGGAGGTCGGCGGAATGAGCAGTTCTTC; J gene: TRBJ2-1; V gene: TRBV11-2; clone size: few; D gene: TRBD2
CDR3 protein: CASSLDSGGPTDTQYF; CDR3 DNA: TGCGCCAGCAGCTTAGATAGCGGGGGCCCAACAGATACGCAGTATTTT; J gene: TRBJ2-3; V gene: TRBV5-1; clone size: many; D gene: TRBD2
CDR3 protein: CSARLRGTWRSGEQYF; CDR3 DNA: TGCAGTGCTAGGCTGCGGGGGACGTGGCGGTCTGGGGAGCAGTACTTC; J gene: TRBJ2-7; V gene: TRBV20-1; clone size: .; D gene: TRBD2
CDR3 protein: CASSVETQYF; CDR3 DNA: TGTGCCAGCAGTGTTGAGACCCAGTACTTC; J gene: TRBJ2-5; V gene: TRBV2; clone size: many; D gene: .
CDR3 protein: CASSLGRYGANVLTF; CDR3 DNA: TGTGCCAGCAGCTTGGGGCGTTATGGGGCCAACGTCCTGACTTTC; J gene: TRBJ2-6; V gene: TRBV5-6; clone size: few; D gene: .
CDR3 protein: CASSPPGIGYEQYF; CDR3 DNA: TGTGCCAGCTCACCCCCAGGTATTGGGTACGAGCAGTACTTC; J gene: TRBJ2-7; V gene: TRBV18; clone size: .; D gene: .
CDR3 protein: CASSPPTGLSVLTF; CDR3 DNA: TGTGCCAGCAGTCCCCCGACAGGGTTGAGCGTCCTGACTTTC; J gene: TRBJ2-6; V gene: TRBV12-3/TRBV12-4; clone size: .; D gene: TRBD1
CDR3 protein: CAWSETSRGEQFF; CDR3 DNA: TGTGCCTGGAGTGAGACTAGCAGGGGTGAGCAGTTCTTC; J gene: TRBJ2-1; V gene: TRBV30; clone size: .; D gene: .
CDR3 protein: CASSAAPQGTYEQYF; CDR3 DNA: TGTGCCAGCAGCGCTGCGCCCCAGGGGACCTACGAGCAGTACTTC; J gene: TRBJ2-7; V gene: TRBV9; clone size: many; D gene: .
CDR3 protein: CASSHGGRSSYEQYF; CDR3 DNA: TGTGCCAGCAGCCACGGGGGTAGGAGCTCCTACGAGCAGTACTTC; J gene: TRBJ2-7; V gene: TRBV6-1; clone size: few; D gene: .
CDR3 protein: CASSSWTSNYNEQFF; CDR3 DNA: TGTGCCAGCAGTAGCTGGACTAGCAACTACAATGAGCAGTTCTTC; J gene: TRBJ2-1; V gene: TRBV6-1; clone size: many; D gene: TRBD2
CDR3 protein: CASSPKPRRLANSNTGELFF; CDR3 DNA: TGTGCCAGCAGCCCTAAACCCCGGAGACTAGCGAACTCGAACACCGGGGAGCTGTTTTTT; J gene: TRBJ2-2; V gene: TRBV7-8; clone size: .; D gene: TRBD2
CDR3 protein: CASSNIRVGSDEQYF; CDR3 DNA: TGTGCCAGCAGCAATATCCGCGTGGGGTCTGACGAGCAGTACTTC; J gene: TRBJ2-7; V gene: TRBV6-2/TRBV6-3; clone size: .; D gene: .
CDR3 protein: CASSLVGGGSSYNEQFF; CDR3 DNA: TGTGCCAGCAGCTTGGTGGGGGGGGGCAGCTCCTACAATGAGCAGTTCTTC; J gene: TRBJ2-1; V gene: TRBV5-5; clone size: many; D gene: .
CDR3 protein: CASSWSGLAGEQFF; CDR3 DNA: TGTGCCAGCAGTTGGTCGGGACTAGCGGGAGAGCAGTTCTTC; J gene: TRBJ2-1; V gene: TRBV28; clone size: .; D gene: TRBD2